These T cell receptor beta chains were read from a single sample in a study of OX40 agonist ivuxolimab in advanced cancers. The repertoire was sequenced with immunoSEQ multiplex PCR; TCRdb's copy has only in-frame clones and lacks some. The sample lists about 73,000 clones, more than 80% seen once, with roughly 0.5% in the top ten. Source: CD4+ or CD8+ T cells sorted from blood, taken in a trial of the OX40 agonist ivuxolimab. The receptors derive from an adult with an advanced solid tumor such as melanoma, head and neck, liver or kidney cancer. The CDR3 runs from the conserved cysteine through the conserved F or W. A D gene is named only where the DNA matches it firmly. A clone size is listed for some rows: how often the clone was seen (once, few, many), or a class if it is expanded.

d_gene,abundance,j_gene,v_gene,CDR3nt,CDR3aa
NA,NA,TRBJ2-3,TRBV9,TGTGCCAGCAGCGTAGGGACAGATACGCAGTATTTT,CASSVGTDTQYF
NA,NA,TRBJ1-3,TRBV4-2,TGTGCCAGCAGCCCCCCCCCGACAGCCACTGGAAACACCATATATTTT,CASSPPPTATGNTIYF
NA,NA,TRBJ2-1,TRBV29-1,TGCAGCGTTGATCGGGGGTCCCCCTACAATGAGCAGTTCTTC,CSVDRGSPYNEQFF
NA,NA,TRBJ2-2,TRBV7-2,TGTGCCAGCAGCGTCCCCCAGGGTATCACCGGGGAGCTGTTTTTT,CASSVPQGITGELFF
TRBD2,NA,TRBJ2-1,TRBV7-3,TGTGCCAGCAGCCGACAGGGGCTAGCGGGAGAAAATGAGCAGTTCTTC,CASSRQGLAGENEQFF
TRBD2,NA,TRBJ2-7,TRBV11-2,TGTGCCAGCAGCTTCTTAACGGGAGGGCCCTACGAGCAGTACTTC,CASSFLTGGPYEQYF
NA,NA,TRBJ1-4,TRBV10-3,TGTGCCATCAGTGAAGAGGGGCTTGTGGAAAAACTGTTTTTT,CAISEEGLVEKLFF
TRBD2,NA,TRBJ2-5,TRBV9,TGTGCCAGCAGCCCGTCCGGGACTAGCCGGGAGACCCAGTACTTC,CASSPSGTSRETQYF
TRBD2,NA,TRBJ2-1,TRBV5-1,TGCGCCAGCAGCTTGGGGCTAGCGGGAAGATCGGAGCAGTTCTTC,CASSLGLAGRSEQFF
NA,NA,TRBJ1-1,TRBV28,TGTGCCACTTACAGGGTCACTGAAGCTTTCTTT,CATYRVTEAFF
TRBD1,NA,TRBJ2-3,TRBV5-1,TGCGCCAGCAGCTTGGCGGGACAGGGGCCAGATACGCAGTATTTT,CASSLAGQGPDTQYF
TRBD1,NA,TRBJ2-7,TRBV5-5,TGTGCCAGCAGTACGACAGGGACCTCCTACGAGCAGTACTTC,CASSTTGTSYEQYF
NA,NA,TRBJ2-5,TRBV27,TGTGCCAGCAGTTTACTACCTGCGGGACAAGGAGGTCTGGAGCAGTACTTC,CASSLLPAGQGGLEQYF
NA,NA,TRBJ2-5,TRBV7-9,TGTGCCAGCAGCTTAAACAGGGAGACCCAGTACTTC,CASSLNRETQYF
TRBD2,once,TRBJ2-7,TRBV28,TGTGCCAGCAAATCAAACCCGTGGGGGAGCGGGACCCTCTACGAGCAGTACTTC,CASKSNPWGSGTLYEQYF
NA,NA,TRBJ2-3,TRBV4-2,TGTGCCAGCAGCCGTCTGGGGGGGCAGAGCACAGATACGCAGTATTTT,CASSRLGGQSTDTQYF
TRBD1,NA,TRBJ1-5,TRBV7-2,TGTGCCAGCAGCGACAGGGGGAATCAGCCCCAGCATTTT,CASSDRGNQPQHF
NA,once,TRBJ2-1,TRBV14,TGTGCCAGCAGCCAAGACCCGACAGGTTACAATGAGCAGTTCTTC,CASSQDPTGYNEQFF
TRBD1,NA,TRBJ2-7,TRBV19,TGTGCCAGTAAACAGGGGGTCGGCAACGAGCAGTACTTC,CASKQGVGNEQYF
NA,NA,TRBJ1-1,TRBV7-3,TGTGCCAGCAGCCCCGTGGGGGGGAACACTGAAGCTTTCTTT,CASSPVGGNTEAFF
TRBD1,NA,TRBJ1-2,TRBV5-4,TGTGCCAGCAGCAAAGACGCAGGGGGGCATAACTATGGCTACACCTTC,CASSKDAGGHNYGYTF
NA,NA,TRBJ2-7,TRBV30,TGTGCCTGGACAGGGTCCTACGAGCAGTACTTC,CAWTGSYEQYF
TRBD1,NA,TRBJ1-2,TRBV13,TGTGCCAGCAGTCGGGACAGGGGGAACTATGGCTACACCTTC,CASSRDRGNYGYTF
TRBD2,NA,TRBJ2-3,TRBV25-1,TGTGCCAGCAGTCCAGCGGGACCCACAGATACGCAGTATTTT,CASSPAGPTDTQYF
NA,NA,TRBJ2-3,TRBV7-3,TGTGCCAGCAGCTTAACCAGGGTCGCAGATACGCAGTATTTT,CASSLTRVADTQYF